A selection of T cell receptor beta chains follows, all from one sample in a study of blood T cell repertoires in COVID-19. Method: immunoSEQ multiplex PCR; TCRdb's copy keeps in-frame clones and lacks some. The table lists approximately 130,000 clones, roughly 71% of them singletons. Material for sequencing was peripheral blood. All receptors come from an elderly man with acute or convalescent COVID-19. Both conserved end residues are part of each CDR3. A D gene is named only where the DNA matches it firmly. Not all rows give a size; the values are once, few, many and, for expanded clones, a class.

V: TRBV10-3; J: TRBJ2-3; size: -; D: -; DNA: TGTGCCATCAGTGATGCAGCAGGCTCTAGCACAGATACGCAGTATTTT; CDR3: CAISDAAGSSTDTQYF
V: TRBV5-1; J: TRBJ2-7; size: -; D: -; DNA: TGCGCCAGCAGCTTGGGGACAACCAGCGAGCAGTACTTC; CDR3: CASSLGTTSEQYF
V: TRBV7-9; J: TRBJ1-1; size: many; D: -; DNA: TGTGCCAGCAGTTATAGGTGGGGGCAGAACACTGAAGCTTTCTTT; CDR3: CASSYRWGQNTEAFF
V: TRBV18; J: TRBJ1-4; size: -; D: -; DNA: TGTGCCAGCTCACCCTCCGGACAGCCTAATGAAAAACTGTTTTTT; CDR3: CASSPSGQPNEKLFF
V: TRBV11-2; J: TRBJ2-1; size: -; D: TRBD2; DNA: TGTGCCAGCAGCAAGCAGCGGGGGGTCAATGAGCAGTTCTTC; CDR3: CASSKQRGVNEQFF
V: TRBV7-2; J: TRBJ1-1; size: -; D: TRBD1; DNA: TGTGCCAGCAGCTTACAGGGGGATAGCGCTGAAGCTTTCTTT; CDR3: CASSLQGDSAEAFF
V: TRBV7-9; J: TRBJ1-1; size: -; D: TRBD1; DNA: TGTGCCAGCAGCTTTGCCCGGGACAGGGGCACTGAAGCTTTCTTT; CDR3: CASSFARDRGTEAFF
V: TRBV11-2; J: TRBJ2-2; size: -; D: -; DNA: TGTGCCAGCAGCTTAAAAAGTTATAGCGCGAACACCGGGGAGCTGTTTTTT; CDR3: CASSLKSYSANTGELFF
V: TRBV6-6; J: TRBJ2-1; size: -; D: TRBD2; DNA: TGTGCCAGCAGGCCCCGGGTTAGCGGGGCCTACAATGAGCAGTTCTTC; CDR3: CASRPRVSGAYNEQFF
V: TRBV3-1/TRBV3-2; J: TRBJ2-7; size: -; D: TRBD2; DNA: TGTGCCAGCAGCCGTAGCGGGGGGGCTGTCTACGAGCAGTACTTC; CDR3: CASSRSGGAVYEQYF
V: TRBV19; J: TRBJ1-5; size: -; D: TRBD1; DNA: TGTGCCAGTACACCCGCGACAGGGACTAATCAGCCCCAGCATTTT; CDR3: CASTPATGTNQPQHF
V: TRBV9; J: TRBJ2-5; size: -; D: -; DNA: TGTGCCAGCAGCCCACTAGATGGGCAAGAGACCCAGTACTTC; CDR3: CASSPLDGQETQYF
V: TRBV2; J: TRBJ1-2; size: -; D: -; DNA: TGTGCCAGCAGTGTTGCCGGACAGCCCTATGGCTACACCTTC; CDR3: CASSVAGQPYGYTF
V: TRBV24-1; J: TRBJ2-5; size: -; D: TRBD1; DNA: TGTGCCACCAGTGATTCGCGGACAGGGCCAGAGACCCAGTACTTC; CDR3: CATSDSRTGPETQYF
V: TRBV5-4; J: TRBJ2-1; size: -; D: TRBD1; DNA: TGTGCCAGCTGGGGACAGAGAGGGAATGAGCAGTTCTTC; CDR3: CASWGQRGNEQFF
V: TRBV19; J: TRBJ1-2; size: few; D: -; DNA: TGTGCCAGTAGTACCACCTCGCCGGGCAGGGGCTATGGCTACACCTTC; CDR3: CASSTTSPGRGYGYTF
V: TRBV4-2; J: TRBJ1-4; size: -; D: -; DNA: TGTGCCAGCAGCCAAGATGGGAGGGTAGGTGAAAAACTGTTTTTT; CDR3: CASSQDGRVGEKLFF
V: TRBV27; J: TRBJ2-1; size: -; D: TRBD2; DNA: TGTGCCAGCAGACAGCTCGGGGGGAACAACAATGAGCAGTTCTTC; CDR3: CASRQLGGNNNEQFF
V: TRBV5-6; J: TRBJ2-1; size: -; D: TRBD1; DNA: TGTGCCAGCAGCTTCTCCGGGACAGTCTATGAGCAGTTCTTC; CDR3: CASSFSGTVYEQFF
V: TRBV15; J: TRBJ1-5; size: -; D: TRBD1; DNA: TGTGCCACCAGCAGAGACAGGGACAGGGTTAGGAATCAGCCCCAGCATTTT; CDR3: CATSRDRDRVRNQPQHF
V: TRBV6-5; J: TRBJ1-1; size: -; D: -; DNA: TGTGCCAGCAGTTACAACGGACACGCAAACACTGAAGCTTTCTTT; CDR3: CASSYNGHANTEAFF
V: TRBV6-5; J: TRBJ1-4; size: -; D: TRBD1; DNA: TGTGCCAGCAGTCTCCGGACAGGGGTCGAAAAACTGTTTTTT; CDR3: CASSLRTGVEKLFF
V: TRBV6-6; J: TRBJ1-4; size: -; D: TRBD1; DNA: TGTGCCAGCAGTCAGGCGGGGGGACAGATATCAACTAATGAAAAACTGTTTTTT; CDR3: CASSQAGGQISTNEKLFF
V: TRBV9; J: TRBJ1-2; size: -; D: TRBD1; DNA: TGTGCCAGCAGCCAGAGGTCGTCAGGGGGCGACTATGGCTACACCTTC; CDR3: CASSQRSSGGDYGYTF
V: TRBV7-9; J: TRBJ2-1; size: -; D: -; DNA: TGTGCCAGCAGCTTAGACGGGGGAGATGAGCAGTTCTTC; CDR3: CASSLDGGDEQFF
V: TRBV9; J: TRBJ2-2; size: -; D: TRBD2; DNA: TGTGCCAGCAGCGTCCGGGGGGGGAACACCGGGGAGCTGTTTTTT; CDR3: CASSVRGGNTGELFF
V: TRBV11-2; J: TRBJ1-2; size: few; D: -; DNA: TGTGCCAGCAGCTCTCCACGACGGGAAAACTATGGCTACACCTTC; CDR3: CASSSPRRENYGYTF
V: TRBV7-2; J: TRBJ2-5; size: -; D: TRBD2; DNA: TGTGCCAGCAGCATGAGCGGGGGGGAGACCCAGTACTTC; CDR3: CASSMSGGETQYF
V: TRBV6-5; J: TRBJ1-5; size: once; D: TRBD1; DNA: TGTGCCAGCAGGACAGGGGGAAATCAGCCCCAGCATTTT; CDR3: CASRTGGNQPQHF
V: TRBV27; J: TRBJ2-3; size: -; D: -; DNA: TGTGCCAGCAGTTTATCGATTGCGGGGAGGGATACGCAGTATTTT; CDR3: CASSLSIAGRDTQYF
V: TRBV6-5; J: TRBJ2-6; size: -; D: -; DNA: TGTGCCAGCAGTTACGCAACAGGGAGTGGGGCCAACGTCCTGACTTTC; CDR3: CASSYATGSGANVLTF
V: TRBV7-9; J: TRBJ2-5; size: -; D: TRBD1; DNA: TGTGCCAGCAGCTTAGGGGCTTTACAGGGGAGCCAAGAGACCCAGTACTTC; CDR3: CASSLGALQGSQETQYF
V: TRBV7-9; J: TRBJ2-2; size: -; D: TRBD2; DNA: TGTGCCAGCAGCCAAACCGGGACTACGAACACCGGGGAGCTGTTTTTT; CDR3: CASSQTGTTNTGELFF
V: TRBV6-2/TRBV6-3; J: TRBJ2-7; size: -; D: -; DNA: TGTGCCAGCAGTTGGGGCAGGGAATTCTACGAGCAGTACTTC; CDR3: CASSWGREFYEQYF
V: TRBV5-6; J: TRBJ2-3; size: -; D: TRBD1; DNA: TGTGCCAGCAGGTCTGCGGGACAGGGTTTTACAGATACGCAGTATTTT; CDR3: CASRSAGQGFTDTQYF
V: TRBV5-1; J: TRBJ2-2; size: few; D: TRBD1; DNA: TGCGCCAGCAGCGCTGGACAGGGATATTCCTTCGGCGGGGAGCTGTTTTTT; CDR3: CASSAGQGYSFGGELFF
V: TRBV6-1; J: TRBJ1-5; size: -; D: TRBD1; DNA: TGTGCCAGCAGTGAAACAGGGGATCAGCCCCAGCATTTT; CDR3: CASSETGDQPQHF
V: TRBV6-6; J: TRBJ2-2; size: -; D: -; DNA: TGTGCCGGAGGGATGTACACCGGGGAGCTGTTTTTT; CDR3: CAGGMYTGELFF
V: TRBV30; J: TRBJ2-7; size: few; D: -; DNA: TGTGCCTGGGGCAGGGGTTCCTACGAGCAGTACTTC; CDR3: CAWGRGSYEQYF
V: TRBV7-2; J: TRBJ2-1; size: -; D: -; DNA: TGTGCCAGCAGCGCGTCCGACATTCACAATGAGCAGTTCTTC; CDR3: CASSASDIHNEQFF
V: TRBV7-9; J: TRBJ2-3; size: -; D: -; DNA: TGTGCCAGCAGCTTAGGGGCAGACACAGATACGCAGTATTTT; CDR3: CASSLGADTDTQYF
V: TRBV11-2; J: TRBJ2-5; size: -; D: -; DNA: TGTGCCAGCAGCTTAGATAGGGGGGGCATTGGATGGACCCAGTACTTC; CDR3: CASSLDRGGIGWTQYF
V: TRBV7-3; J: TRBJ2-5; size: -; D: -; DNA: TGTGCCAGCAGCTTAACGGGGACGGGGGGCCACGAGACCCAGTACTTC; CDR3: CASSLTGTGGHETQYF
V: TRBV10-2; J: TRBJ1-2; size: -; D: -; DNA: TGCGCCAGCATGACAGATTCCTATGGCTACACCTTC; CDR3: CASMTDSYGYTF
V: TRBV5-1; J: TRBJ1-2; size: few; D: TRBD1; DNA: TGCGCCAGTTTGCACAGGGGGCTTGGGAGAGTTAACTATGGCTACACCTTC; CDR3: CASLHRGLGRVNYGYTF
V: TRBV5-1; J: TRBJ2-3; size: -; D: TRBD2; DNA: TGCGCCAGCAGCTCTTTAGCCGGGCGGGAGGATACGCAGTATTTT; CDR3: CASSSLAGREDTQYF
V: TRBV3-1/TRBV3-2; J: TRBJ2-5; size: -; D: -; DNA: TGTGCCAGCAGCCAAGATAGGGTGAGGGTTGGGGAGGAGACCCAGTACTTC; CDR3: CASSQDRVRVGEETQYF